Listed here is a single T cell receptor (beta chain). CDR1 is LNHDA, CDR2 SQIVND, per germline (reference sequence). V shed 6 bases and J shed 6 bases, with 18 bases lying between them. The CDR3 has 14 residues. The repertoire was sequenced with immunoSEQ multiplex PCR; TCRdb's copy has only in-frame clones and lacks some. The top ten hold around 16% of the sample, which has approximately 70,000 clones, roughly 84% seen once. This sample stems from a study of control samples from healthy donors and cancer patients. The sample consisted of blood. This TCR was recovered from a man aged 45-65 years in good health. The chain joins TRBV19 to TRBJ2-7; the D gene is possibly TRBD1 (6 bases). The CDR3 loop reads CASSGQHSGLEQYF. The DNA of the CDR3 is TGTGCCAGTAGCGGACAGCACTCTGGTCTCGAGCAGTACTTC.